This T cell receptor beta chain was obtained from a study of blood T cell repertoires in COVID-19. The assay was immunoSEQ multiplex PCR, and TCRdb's table has in-frame clones only and misses some. The table records about 140,000 clones, about 80% of them present only once. There are 15 residues in the CDR3. From germline, CDR1 is SGHTA and CDR2 FQGTGA. Germline trimming cut 5 bases from V and 4 bases from J; bases unmatched to any gene: 7. This chain uses TRBV7-3 with TRBJ2-3, with 9 bases fitting TRBD2. Sequencing was done on a sample of peripheral blood. The TCR was taken from a man between 65 and 80 years old who had recovered from COVID-19. The CDR3 region is CASSLSGREADTQYF. DNA for the CDR3: TGTGCCAGCAGCCTTAGCGGGAGAGAGGCAGATACGCAGTATTTT.